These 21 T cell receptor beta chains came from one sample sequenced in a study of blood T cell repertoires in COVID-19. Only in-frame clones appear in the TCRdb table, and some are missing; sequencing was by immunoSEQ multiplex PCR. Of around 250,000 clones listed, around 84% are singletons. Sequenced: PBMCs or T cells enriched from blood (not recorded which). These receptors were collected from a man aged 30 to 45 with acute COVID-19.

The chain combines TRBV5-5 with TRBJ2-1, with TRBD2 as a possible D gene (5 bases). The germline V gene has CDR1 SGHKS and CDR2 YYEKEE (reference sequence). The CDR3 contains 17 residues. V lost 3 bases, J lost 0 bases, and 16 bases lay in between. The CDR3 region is CASSSPVTGSSYNEQFF. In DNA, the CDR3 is TGTGCCAGCAGCTCCCCCGTGACGGGAAGCTCCTACAATGAGCAGTTCTTC.

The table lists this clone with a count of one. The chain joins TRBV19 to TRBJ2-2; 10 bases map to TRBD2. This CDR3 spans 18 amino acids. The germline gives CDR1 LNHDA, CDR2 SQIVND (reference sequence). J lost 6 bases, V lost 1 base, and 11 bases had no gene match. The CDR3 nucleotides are TGTGCCAGTAGTATAGGCCCCCCAGCGGGGGGGCGAGCCGGGGAGCTGTTTTTT. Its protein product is CASSIGPPAGGRAGELFF.

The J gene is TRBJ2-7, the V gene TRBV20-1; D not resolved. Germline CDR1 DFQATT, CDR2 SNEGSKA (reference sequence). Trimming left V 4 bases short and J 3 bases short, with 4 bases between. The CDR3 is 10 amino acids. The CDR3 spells CSATLYEQYV. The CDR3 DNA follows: TGCAGTGCTACACTCTACGAGCAGTACGTC.

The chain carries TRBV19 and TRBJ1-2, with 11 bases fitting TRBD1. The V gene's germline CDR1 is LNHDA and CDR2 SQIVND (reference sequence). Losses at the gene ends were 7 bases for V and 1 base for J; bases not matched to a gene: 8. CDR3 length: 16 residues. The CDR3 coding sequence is TGTGCCAGTACCCGGACAGGGGGCGTTCTTAACTATGGCTACACCTTC. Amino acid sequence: CASTRTGGVLNYGYTF.

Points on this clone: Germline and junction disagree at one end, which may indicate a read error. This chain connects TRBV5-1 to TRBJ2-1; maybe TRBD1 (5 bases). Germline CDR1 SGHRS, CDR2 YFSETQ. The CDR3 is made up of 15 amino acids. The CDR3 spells CASSLAGGQLNEQFF. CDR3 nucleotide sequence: TGTGCCAGCAGCTTGGCCGGTGGACAACTCAATGAGCAGTTCTTC.

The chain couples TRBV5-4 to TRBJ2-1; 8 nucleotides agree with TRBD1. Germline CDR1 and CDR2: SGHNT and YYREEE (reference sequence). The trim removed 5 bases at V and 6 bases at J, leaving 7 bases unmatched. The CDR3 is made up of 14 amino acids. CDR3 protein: CASRPQGAANEQFF. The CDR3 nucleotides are TGTGCCAGCAGGCCGCAGGGGGCCGCCAATGAGCAGTTCTTC.

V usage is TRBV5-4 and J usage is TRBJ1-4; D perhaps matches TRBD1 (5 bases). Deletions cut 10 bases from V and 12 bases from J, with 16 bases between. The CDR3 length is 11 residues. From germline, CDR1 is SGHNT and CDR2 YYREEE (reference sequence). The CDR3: CASPGFVQLFF. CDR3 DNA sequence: TGTGCCTCACCAGGGTTCGTTCAACTGTTTTTT.

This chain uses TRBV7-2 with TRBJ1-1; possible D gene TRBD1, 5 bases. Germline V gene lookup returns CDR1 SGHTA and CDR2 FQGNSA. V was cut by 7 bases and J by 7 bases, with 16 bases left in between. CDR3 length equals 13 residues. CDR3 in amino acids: CASNVGGSVEAFF. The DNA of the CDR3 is TGTGCCAGCAACGTCGGGGGGTCTGTTGAAGCTTTCTTT.

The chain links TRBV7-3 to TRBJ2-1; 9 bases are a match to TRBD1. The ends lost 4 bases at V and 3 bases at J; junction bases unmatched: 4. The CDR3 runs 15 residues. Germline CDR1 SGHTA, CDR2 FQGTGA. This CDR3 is CASSSGQGNYNEQFF. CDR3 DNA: TGTGCCAGCAGCTCGGGACAGGGAAACTACAATGAGCAGTTCTTC.

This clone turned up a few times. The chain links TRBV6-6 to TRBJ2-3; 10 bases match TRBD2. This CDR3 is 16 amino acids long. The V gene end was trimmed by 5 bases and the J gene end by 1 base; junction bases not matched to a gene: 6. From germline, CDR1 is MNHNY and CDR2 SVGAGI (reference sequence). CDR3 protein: CASSNLLAGRTDTQYF. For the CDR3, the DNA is TGTGCCAGCAGTAACCTACTAGCGGGACGCACAGATACGCAGTATTTT.

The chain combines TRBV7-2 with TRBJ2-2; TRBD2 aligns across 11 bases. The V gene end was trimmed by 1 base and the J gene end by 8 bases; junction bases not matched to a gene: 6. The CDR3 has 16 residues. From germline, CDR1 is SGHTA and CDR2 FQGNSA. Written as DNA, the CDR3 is TGTGCCAGCAGCTTAGGGCTAGCGGGAGGTCAGGGGGAGCTGTTTTTT. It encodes CASSLGLAGGQGELFF.

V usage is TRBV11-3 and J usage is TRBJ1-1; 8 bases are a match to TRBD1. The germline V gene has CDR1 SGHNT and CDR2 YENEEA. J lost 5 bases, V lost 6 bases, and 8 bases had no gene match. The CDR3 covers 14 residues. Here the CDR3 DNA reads TGTGCCAGCAGTCCCAGGGGGCCGGGGACTGAAGCTTTCTTT. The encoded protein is CASSPRGPGTEAFF.

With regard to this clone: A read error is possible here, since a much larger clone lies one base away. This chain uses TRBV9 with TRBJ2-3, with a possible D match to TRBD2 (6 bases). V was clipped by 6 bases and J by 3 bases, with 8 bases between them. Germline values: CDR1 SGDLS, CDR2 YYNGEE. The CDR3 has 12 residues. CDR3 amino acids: CASNRGTDTQYF. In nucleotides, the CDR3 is TGTGCCAGCAACCGGGGGACAGATACGCAGTATTTT. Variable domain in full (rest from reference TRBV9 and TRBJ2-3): DSGVTQTPKHLITATGQRVTLRCSPRSGDLSVYWYQQSLDQGLQFLIQYYNGEERAKGNILERFSAQQFPDLHSELNLSSLELGDSALYFCASNRGTDTQYFGPGTRLTVL.

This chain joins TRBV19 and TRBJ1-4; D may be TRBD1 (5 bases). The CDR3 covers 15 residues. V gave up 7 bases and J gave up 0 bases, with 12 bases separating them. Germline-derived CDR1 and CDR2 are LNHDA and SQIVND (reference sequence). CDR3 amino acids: CASNVDSSTNEKLFF. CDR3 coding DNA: TGTGCCAGTAATGTCGACAGTTCAACTAATGAAAAACTGTTTTTT.

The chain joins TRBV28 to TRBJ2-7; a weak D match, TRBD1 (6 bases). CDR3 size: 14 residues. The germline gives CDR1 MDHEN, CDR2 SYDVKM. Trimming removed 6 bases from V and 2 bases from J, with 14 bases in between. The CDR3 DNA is TGTGCCAGCAGCTTTCAGACAGGAACCTACGAGCAGTACGTC. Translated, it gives CASSFQTGTYEQYV.

The CDR3 DNA is TGTGCCAGCTCACCCGGACGGGGAAGTGGTACTGAAGCTTTCTTT. This sequence encodes CASSPGRGSGTEAFF. This chain links TRBV18 with TRBJ1-1; D is ambiguous. Trimming took off 3 bases at V and 5 bases at J, with 16 bases between the two ends. This CDR3 is built from 15 residues. Looked up from germline, CDR1 is KGHSH and CDR2 is LQKENI.

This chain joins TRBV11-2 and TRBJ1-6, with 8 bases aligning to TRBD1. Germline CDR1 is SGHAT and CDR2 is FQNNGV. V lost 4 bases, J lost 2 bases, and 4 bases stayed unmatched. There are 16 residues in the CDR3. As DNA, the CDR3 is TGTGCCAGCAGCTGGGACAGGAGGCCCTATAATTCACCCCTCCACTTT. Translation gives CASSWDRRPYNSPLHF.

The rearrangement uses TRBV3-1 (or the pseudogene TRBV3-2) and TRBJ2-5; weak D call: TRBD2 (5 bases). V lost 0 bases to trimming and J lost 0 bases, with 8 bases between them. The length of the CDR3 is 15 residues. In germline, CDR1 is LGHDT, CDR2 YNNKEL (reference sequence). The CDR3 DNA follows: TGTGCCAGCAGCCAAGATAGCGCGTACCAAGAGACCCAGTACTTC. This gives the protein CASSQDSAYQETQYF.

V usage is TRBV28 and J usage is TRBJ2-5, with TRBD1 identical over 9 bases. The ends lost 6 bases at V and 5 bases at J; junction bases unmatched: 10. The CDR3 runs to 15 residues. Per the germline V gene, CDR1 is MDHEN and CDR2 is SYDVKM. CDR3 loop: CASSLQGAGQETQYF. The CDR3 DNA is TGTGCCAGCAGCCTACAGGGGGCTGGTCAGGAGACCCAGTACTTC. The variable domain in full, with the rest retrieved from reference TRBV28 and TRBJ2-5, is DVKVTQSSRYLVKRTGEKVFLECVQDMDHENMFWYRQDPGLGLRLIYFSYDVKMKEKGDIPEGYSVSREKKERFSLILESASTNQTSMYLCASSLQGAGQETQYFGPGTRLLVL.

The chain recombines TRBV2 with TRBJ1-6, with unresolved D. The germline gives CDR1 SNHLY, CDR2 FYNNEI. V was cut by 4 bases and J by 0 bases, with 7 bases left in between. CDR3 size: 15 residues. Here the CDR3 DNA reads TGTGCCAGCAGTGTTGAGAGCTCCTATAATTCACCCCTCCACTTT. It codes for CASSVESSYNSPLHF. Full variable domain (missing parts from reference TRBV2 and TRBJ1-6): EPEVTQTPSHQVTQMGQEVILRCVPISNHLYFYWYRQILGQKVEFLVSFYNNEISEKSEIFDDQFSVERPDGSNFTLKIRSTKLEDSAMYFCASSVESSYNSPLHFGNGTRLTVT.

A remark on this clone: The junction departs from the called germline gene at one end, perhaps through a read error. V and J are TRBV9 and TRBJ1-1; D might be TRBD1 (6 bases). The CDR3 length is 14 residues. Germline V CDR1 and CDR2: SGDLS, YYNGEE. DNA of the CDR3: TGTGCCAGCAGCGTTACAGGGTTGAATACTGAAGCTTTCTTT. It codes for CASSVTGLNTEAFF. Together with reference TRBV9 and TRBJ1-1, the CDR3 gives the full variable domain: DSGVTQTPKHLITATGQRVTLRCSPRSGDLSVYWYQQSLDQGLQFLIQYYNGEERAKGNILERFSAQQFPDLHSELNLSSLELGDSALYFCASSVTGLNTEAFFGQGTRLTVV.